One T cell receptor beta chain is described in this entry. This entry is derived from a study of technical replicates of blood from several donors. The V end lost 0 bases, the J end lost 4 bases, and 12 bases lay between the germline ends. Germline V gene lookup returns CDR1 SGHDN and CDR2 FVKESK. CDR3 size: 16 residues. The repertoire was sequenced with immunoSEQ multiplex PCR; TCRdb's copy has only in-frame clones and lacks some. Found here are approximately 95,000 clones, 85% to 95% of them singletons; the top ten hold 0.3% to 0.35%. The source material was T cells isolated from PBMCs. V and J are TRBV14 and TRBJ2-2; tentative D call: TRBD2 (5 bases). This clonotype was obtained from a human donor in good health. Here the CDR3 DNA reads TGTGCCAGCAGCCAAGAAACGGAGGCGCGCACCGGGGAGCTGTTTTTT. Residues: CASSQETEARTGELFF.